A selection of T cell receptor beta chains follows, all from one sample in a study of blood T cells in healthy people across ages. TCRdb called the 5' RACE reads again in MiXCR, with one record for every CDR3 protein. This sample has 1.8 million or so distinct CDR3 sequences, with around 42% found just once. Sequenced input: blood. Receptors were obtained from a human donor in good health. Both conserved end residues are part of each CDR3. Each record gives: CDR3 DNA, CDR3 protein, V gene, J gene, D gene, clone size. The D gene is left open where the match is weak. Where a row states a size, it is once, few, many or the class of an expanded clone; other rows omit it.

DNA: TGCAGCGTTGCTGCCCTTGACAAGAACACTGAAGCTTTCTTT; CDR3: CSVAALDKNTEAFF; V: TRBV29-1; J: TRBJ1-1; D: -; size: few
DNA: TGTGCCAGCACCAACCAAAGGGGGCAGGTAGATACGCAGTATTTT; CDR3: CASTNQRGQVDTQYF; V: TRBV5-8; J: TRBJ2-3; D: TRBD1; size: -
DNA: TGTGCCACCAGCCCCTTAATGACAGGGCAAACTGAAGCTTTCTTT; CDR3: CATSPLMTGQTEAFF; V: TRBV15; J: TRBJ1-1; D: TRBD1; size: -
DNA: TGTGCCAGCAGTGAAGTCGGCAGGGACTACGAGCAGTACTTC; CDR3: CASSEVGRDYEQYF; V: TRBV6-1; J: TRBJ2-7; D: -; size: once
DNA: TGTGCCAGCAGTTTAGTAACTGGACTAGCGGGGGGAGAGACCCAGTACTTC; CDR3: CASSLVTGLAGGETQYF; V: TRBV12-3/TRBV12-4; J: TRBJ2-5; D: TRBD2; size: once
DNA: TGTGCCAGCACCCCGAGAGGGACAGGGGAGGCAGATACGCAGTATTTT; CDR3: CASTPRGTGEADTQYF; V: TRBV12-3/TRBV12-4; J: TRBJ2-3; D: TRBD1; size: -
DNA: TGCGCCAGCAGCTTGTCGGCAGAAAACTATGGCTACACCTTC; CDR3: CASSLSAENYGYTF; V: TRBV5-1; J: TRBJ1-2; D: -; size: -
DNA: TGTGTCAGCAAAGTTAGCGGGGAAGAGACCCAGTACTTC; CDR3: CVSKVSGEETQYF; V: TRBV27; J: TRBJ2-5; D: TRBD2; size: -
DNA: TGTGCCAGCAGCTTAGTCCAGGACTATGGAACTGAAGCTTTCTTT; CDR3: CASSLVQDYGTEAFF; V: TRBV7-8; J: TRBJ1-1; D: -; size: many
DNA: TGCGCCAGCAGCCAAGTGTACCCGGGCCCGGAATCCGATGGCTACACCTTC; CDR3: CASSQVYPGPESDGYTF; V: TRBV4-1; J: TRBJ1-2; D: -; size: few
DNA: TGTGCCAGCAGCAGTTCTAGCGGGGGGACCCGGTGCCGAGAGTCATACGAGCAGTACTTC; CDR3: CASSSSSGGTRCRESYEQYF; V: TRBV21-1; J: TRBJ2-7; D: -; size: few
DNA: TGTGCCAGCCATCCGACAGGGCCCTATGGCTACACCTTC; CDR3: CASHPTGPYGYTF; V: TRBV7-9; J: TRBJ1-2; D: TRBD1; size: few
DNA: TGTGCCAGCAGTTACGTAGGAGGGGGCAATGAGCAGTTCTTC; CDR3: CASSYVGGGNEQFF; V: TRBV6-2/TRBV6-3; J: TRBJ2-1; D: -; size: -
DNA: TGCAGTGCGACCCCCGGGACTAGAATGGGGGGGACGCAGTATTTT; CDR3: CSATPGTRMGGTQYF; V: TRBV20-1; J: TRBJ2-3; D: TRBD2; size: -
DNA: TGTGCCACCAGTGATTTGGGGAGCTCCTACAATGAGCAGTTCTTC; CDR3: CATSDLGSSYNEQFF; V: TRBV24-1; J: TRBJ2-1; D: -; size: -
DNA: TGTGCCAGCAGCCTCGGGGGGGCTAGAGAGCATTTT; CDR3: CASSLGGAREHF; V: TRBV5-6; J: TRBJ1-5; D: -; size: -
DNA: TGTGCCAGCAGCTATGAAACTGGGGCCAACGTCCTGACTTTC; CDR3: CASSYETGANVLTF; V: TRBV5-5; J: TRBJ2-6; D: -; size: -
DNA: TGTGCCACCAGCAGAGGACTAGCGGGGGCTTCGGGGCAAGAGACCCAGTACTTC; CDR3: CATSRGLAGASGQETQYF; V: TRBV15; J: TRBJ2-5; D: TRBD2; size: -
DNA: TGTGCCAGCAGTCCCCTTAGCGGGGGTCGGAATGAGCAGTTCTTC; CDR3: CASSPLSGGRNEQFF; V: TRBV6-1; J: TRBJ2-1; D: TRBD2; size: few